Listed below are T cell receptor beta chains from one sample, sequenced in a study of blood T cell repertoires in COVID-19. Only in-frame clones appear in the TCRdb table, and some are missing; sequencing was by immunoSEQ multiplex PCR. The sample shows 150,000 or so clones, almost 85% of them seen only once. Material for sequencing was peripheral blood. The receptors stem from a human donor with acute or convalescent COVID-19. The donor label of this sample is uncertain. Both conserved end residues are part of each CDR3. Fields, in order: J gene, D gene, clone size, V gene, CDR3 DNA, CDR3 protein. The D gene is left open where the match is weak. Expanded clones get a size class; other rows say once, few or many, or leave the size out.

TRBJ2-1,TRBD1,NA,TRBV5-4,TGTGCCAGCAGCCGCGCGGCCAAACAGGGGGCGAGGAATGAGCAGTTCTTC,CASSRAAKQGARNEQFF
TRBJ2-3,TRBD2,once,TRBV6-4,TGTGCCAGACTAGCGGGGGCCGCAGATACGCAGTATTTT,CARLAGAADTQYF
TRBJ2-1,NA,NA,TRBV30,TGTGCCTGGGGGGGACAATACAATGAGCAGTTCTTC,CAWGGQYNEQFF
TRBJ1-1,NA,NA,TRBV14,TGTGCCAGCAGCCAAGAGTGGGAGGGCACTGAAGCTTTCTTT,CASSQEWEGTEAFF
TRBJ2-1,NA,NA,TRBV29-1,TGCAGCCTCCAGGAGGGGGGGAACAATGAGCAGTTCTTC,CSLQEGGNNEQFF
TRBJ1-6,NA,NA,TRBV2,TGTGCCAGCAGTGCTTGGGCACCAGGAAGCTCCTATAATTCACCCCTCCACTTT,CASSAWAPGSSYNSPLHF
TRBJ1-6,TRBD1,NA,TRBV11-2,TGTGCCAGCAGCCCGGACAGGTTGGGTAACTCACCCCTCCACTTT,CASSPDRLGNSPLHF
TRBJ2-5,NA,NA,TRBV3-1/TRBV3-2,TGTGCCAGCAGCCCCCCGCGCGGGGTTAGGGAGACCCAGTACTTC,CASSPPRGVRETQYF
TRBJ2-2,NA,NA,TRBV19,TGTGCCAGTAGTATAGGCGGACTCACCGGGGAGCTGTTTTTT,CASSIGGLTGELFF
TRBJ2-5,NA,NA,TRBV5-5,TGTGCCAGCAGCTTGGATCCTAGTCAAGAGACCCAGTACTTC,CASSLDPSQETQYF
TRBJ1-2,NA,few,TRBV3-1/TRBV3-2,TGTGCCAGCATCCACGGGGGGACGGGACACGGCTACACCTTC,CASIHGGTGHGYTF
TRBJ2-1,NA,few,TRBV11-3,TGTGCCAGCAGCTTTGACGGGGGTGAGCAGTTCTTC,CASSFDGGEQFF
TRBJ2-1,TRBD1,NA,TRBV18,TGTGCCAGCTCACCATCCCTCACAGGGGCAGGGAGCTCCTACAATGAGCAGTTCTTC,CASSPSLTGAGSSYNEQFF
TRBJ2-7,TRBD1,once,TRBV12-5,TGTGCTAGTGGTTCGGGGACAGGGACCCCTAACTCCTACGAGCAGTACTTC,CASGSGTGTPNSYEQYF
TRBJ1-1,NA,NA,TRBV5-6,TGTGCCAGCAGCTTGGTAACAGATAACACTGAAGCTTTCTTT,CASSLVTDNTEAFF
TRBJ1-1,NA,NA,TRBV29-1,TGCAGCGTTGACAGGGGAGACACTGAAGCTTTCTTT,CSVDRGDTEAFF
TRBJ2-3,TRBD2,NA,TRBV9,TGTGCCAGCAGCGTAGGTCTAGCGGGGGTCCTCGATACGCAGTATTTT,CASSVGLAGVLDTQYF
TRBJ1-3,NA,NA,TRBV30,TGTGCCTGGAGGATCCAGGGCGGAAACACCATATATTTT,CAWRIQGGNTIYF
TRBJ1-2,NA,NA,TRBV6-5,TGTGCCAGCAGTCCAAAAGTGGGGGGTTCTGGCTACACCTTC,CASSPKVGGSGYTF
TRBJ1-2,TRBD1,NA,TRBV5-8,TGTGCCAGCAGTCGGGACAGGGGCTATGGCTACACCTTC,CASSRDRGYGYTF
TRBJ2-3,TRBD2,NA,TRBV2,TGTGCCAGCGGAGGAGGGAGGGTAGATACGCAGTATTTT,CASGGGRVDTQYF
TRBJ1-3,NA,NA,TRBV3-1/TRBV3-2,TGTGCCAGCAGCGAAGGGGCCGTAAGAAACACCATATATTTT,CASSEGAVRNTIYF
TRBJ2-3,TRBD1,NA,TRBV6-5,TGTGCCAGCAGTTCTCGGACAGGGTCGGCAGATACGCAGTATTTT,CASSSRTGSADTQYF
TRBJ2-1,NA,NA,TRBV19,TGTGCCAGTAGTGCAACGCCGGGCCTGGGAAGCGGAGTCTACAATGAGCAGTTCTTC,CASSATPGLGSGVYNEQFF
TRBJ1-6,NA,NA,TRBV10-3,TGTGCCATCAGTGAGGCCCCGAGCTCCTATAATTCACCCCTCCACTTT,CAISEAPSSYNSPLHF
TRBJ2-5,NA,once,TRBV4-2,TGTGCCAGCAGCCTAGGGAGGGGGTTCTTGGAGACCCAGTACTTC,CASSLGRGFLETQYF
TRBJ1-6,TRBD1,NA,TRBV6-5,TGTGCCAGCAGAAACAACAGGGGGAGTAATTCACCCCTCCACTTT,CASRNNRGSNSPLHF